These 14 T cell receptor beta chains were all obtained from the same sample, sequenced in a study of T cells in Graves' hyperthyroidism and ophthalmopathy. TCR beta CDR3 sequences were amplified from RNA transcripts. In the first-round RT-PCR of the TCR CDR3, the HTBI primer set was used. TCRdb analysed the multiplex PCR reads with MiXCR anew, one entry per CDR3 protein. The profile shows fewer than 500,000 distinct CDR3 sequences, roughly 15% of them singletons. The sequenced sample was blood. These receptors were obtained from a young woman with Graves' ophthalmopathy.

This clonotype was found many times. The chain links TRBV7-9 to TRBJ1-1; 8 nucleotides match TRBD1. The CDR3 extends over 14 amino acids. Per germline, CDR1 SEHNR and CDR2 FQNEAQ (reference sequence). V gave up 11 bases and J gave up 1 base; unmatched junction bases: 9. The CDR3 DNA reads TGTGCCGCATTGTCGACAGGGGAGAACACTGAAGCTTTCTTT. Translation gives CAALSTGENTEAFF.

The table lists this clonotype with many counts. The chain combines TRBV20-1 with TRBJ2-5, with TRBD2 identical over 7 bases. The CDR3 extends over 14 amino acids. Germline-derived CDR1 and CDR2 are DFQATT and SNEGSKA (reference sequence). Losses at the gene ends were 2 bases for V and 10 bases for J; bases not matched to a gene: 13. The chain's CDR3 is CSARPGLQNGYQYF. In nucleotides, the CDR3 is TGCAGTGCTAGACCGGGACTACAAAATGGATACCAGTACTTC.

This clonotype was observed at least ten times. The chain recombines TRBV12-3 or TRBV12-4 with TRBJ2-1; TRBD1 matches at 8 bases. The V segment lost 6 bases and the J segment 1 base; nucleotides outside the gene matches: 2. The CDR3 runs 14 residues. CDR3: CASRTGGSYNEQFF. CDR3 nucleotides: TGTGCCAGCAGAACAGGGGGTTCCTACAATGAGCAGTTCTTC.

This clonotype was seen at least ten times. The chain couples TRBV15 to TRBJ2-1, with 8 bases fitting TRBD2. Germline V CDR1 and CDR2: LNHNV, YYDKDF (reference sequence). This CDR3 has 15 residues. V lost 5 bases, J lost 4 bases, and 7 bases stayed unmatched. The CDR3 nucleotides read TGTGCCACCAGCGGTAGGCGGGGGGATTACAATGAGCAGTTCTTC. Its protein product is CATSGRRGDYNEQFF.

This clonotype was counted only a few times. The chain has TRBV10-2 and TRBJ2-7; weak D call: TRBD2 (5 bases). The germline V and J ends were trimmed by 5 bases and 4 bases, with 18 bases remaining between them. This CDR3 is 15 amino acids long. Germline V gene sequence: CDR1 WSHSY, CDR2 SAAADI. The CDR3 region has the DNA TGCGCCAGCAGTTTATATGGGAGAGGTGCGTACGAGCAGTACTTC. Translation: CASSLYGRGAYEQYF.

This clonotype came up many times. The chain recombines TRBV5-8 with TRBJ2-3; tentative D call: TRBD2 (6 bases). Trimming took off 2 bases at V and 1 base at J, with 14 bases between the two ends. This CDR3 is built from 16 residues. The germline V gene encodes CDR1 SGHTS and CDR2 YDEGEE. In nucleotides, the CDR3 is TGTGCCAGCAGCTTAGGTCGGGGCGGGGGCACAGATACGCAGTATTTT. Protein sequence: CASSLGRGGGTDTQYF.

This clonotype was seen ten or more times. The V call is TRBV6-2 or TRBV6-3, the J call TRBJ1-1, with D possibly TRBD1 on 6 matching bases. Trimming took 6 bases from V and 5 from J, leaving 13 bases between them. The CDR3 extends over 13 amino acids. The germline V gene has CDR1 MNHEY and CDR2 SVGEGT. The CDR3 protein is CASRSLGGTEAFF. The CDR3 nucleotides read TGTGCCAGCAGATCCCTAGGGGGGACTGAAGCTTTCTTT.

The genes are TRBV6-5 and TRBJ2-1; 7 bases fit TRBD2. V shed 2 bases and J 8 bases; nucleotides not matched to a gene: 9. The CDR3 is 15 residues long. Germline V gene lookup returns CDR1 MNHEY and CDR2 SVGAGI. The CDR3 DNA sequence: TGTGCCAGCAGTTACGGGAGCGGGGAATCCTATGAGCAGTTCTTC. It translates to CASSYGSGESYEQFF.

The V and J genes are TRBV9 and TRBJ1-6; D may be TRBD1 (5 bases). With 0 bases removed from V and 10 bases from J, the gap between germline ends came to 11 bases. The germline V gene encodes CDR1 SGDLS and CDR2 YYNGEE. The CDR3 is 14 amino acids. The CDR3 region has the DNA TGTGCCAGCAGCGTAGATGAGGGACGCTCACCCCTCCACTTT. This sequence encodes CASSVDEGRSPLHF.

This sequence joins TRBV12-3 or TRBV12-4 and TRBJ2-3; D could derive from TRBD1 or TRBD2 (6 bases each). The CDR3 contains 15 residues. V lost 8 bases and J lost 2, with 17 bases in between. The CDR3 coding sequence is TGTGCCAGCGGGCCCTTAGGGGGGCACACAGATACGCAGTATTTT. As protein: CASGPLGGHTDTQYF.

This clonotype was seen at least ten times. This sequence joins TRBV3-1 and TRBJ2-7; 7 bases line up with TRBD1. Looked up from germline, CDR1 is LGHDT and CDR2 is YNNKEL (reference sequence). J was trimmed by 3 bases and V by 2 bases; bases with no gene match: 7. This CDR3 has 15 amino acids. The DNA of the CDR3 is TGTGCCAGCAGCCAAAGACAGGGCTTAGGCTACGAGCAGTACTTC. Protein: CASSQRQGLGYEQYF.

Many counts were recorded for this clonotype. The rearrangement uses TRBV3-1 and TRBJ2-2; the match to TRBD2 covers 13 bases. V shed 4 bases, J shed 1 base, and the junction held 6 bases outside the gene matches. The CDR3 is 18 amino acids. Germline lookup yields CDR1 LGHDT and CDR2 YNNKEL (reference sequence). CDR3 sequence reads: CASSPRLAGGLNTGELFF. Written as DNA, the CDR3 is TGTGCCAGCAGCCCAAGACTAGCGGGGGGCTTGAACACCGGGGAGCTGTTTTTT.

This clonotype has at least ten counts. The genes are TRBV20-1 and TRBJ2-7, with 8 bases identical to TRBD1. Trimming took 4 bases from V and 2 from J; bases not matched to a gene: 4. The CDR3 spans 13 residues. Germline V gives CDR1 DFQATT, CDR2 SNEGSKA (reference sequence). This CDR3 reads CSATRTGPYEQYF. The CDR3 DNA reads as TGCAGTGCTACCCGGACAGGGCCCTACGAGCAGTACTTC.

In the case of this clonotype: This could be a read error, since a much larger clone is one nucleotide away. J is TRBJ2-1 and V is TRBV7-2; D possibly matches TRBD1 or TRBD2 (7 bases each). Germline-derived CDR1 and CDR2 are SGHTA and FQGNSA. CDR3 size: 12 residues. Written as DNA, the CDR3 is TGTGTCAGCAGCATACGACAGGGACTAAAGTTCTTC. Translation: CVSSIRQGLKFF.